The clone carrying this TCR beta chain was seen more than once but under ten times. Its target is unknown. This record comes from a study of T cells in Graves' hyperthyroidism and ophthalmopathy. Study background: Peripheral blood was acquired at first diagnosis, ahead of any therapy whatsoever. Study-wide results and caveats: Classification by a 13 V-J model distinguished ophthalmopathy from stable hyperthyroidism.

Each 10 ml fresh peripheral blood draw supplied the PBMCs. Researchers amplified the TCR beta CDR3 regions from RNA transcripts. With the HTBI primer set, the TCR CDR3 went through a first round of RT-PCR. In TCRdb, the multiplex PCR reads were re-called with MiXCR into one record per CDR3 protein. The repertoire holds some 650,000 distinct CDR3 sequences, with approximately 16% as singletons. V shed 1 base, J shed 7 bases, and the junction held 16 bases outside the gene matches. CDR1 is DFQATT, CDR2 SNEGSKA, per germline (reference sequence). The CDR3 has 17 amino acids. The sample comprised blood. This TCR derives from a woman in her thirties or forties with Graves' ophthalmopathy. V usage is TRBV20-1 and J usage is TRBJ2-1; TRBD2 aligns across 7 bases. The CDR3 DNA is TGCAGTGCTAGAGCTCCGAAGGGCCCAGCGGGGAGGAATGAGCAGTTCTTC. Protein: CSARAPKGPAGRNEQFF.